This TCR beta chain emerged from a study of blood T cell repertoires in COVID-19. About the research overall: The samples span acute and convalescent COVID-19 from the United States, Italy and Spain. From T cells, B-cell-depleted T cells, or PBMCs came the material, which was cDNA or gDNA.

V was clipped by 3 bases and J by 1 base, with 11 bases between them. From germline, CDR1 is SGHRS and CDR2 YFSETQ. The CDR3 is made up of 16 amino acids. Study processing details: Amplification of reference gene primers provided the estimated nucleated cell counts. Profiling relied on immunoSEQ multiplex PCR, and the TCRdb table lists in-frame clones only, not all of them. V and J calls plus clone size are reproduced from that table; the DNA served to infer D and trimming. Counted here are approximately 70,000 clones, about 91% occurring once; the ten biggest clones make up less than 7%. This chain connects TRBV5-1 to TRBJ2-6; maybe TRBD2 (6 bases). Sequenced input: peripheral blood. This receptor was identified in a woman between 45 and 60 years old with acute or convalescent COVID-19. Written as DNA, the CDR3 is TGCGCCAGCAGCTCCGGGAGAAGTTCTGGGGCCAACGTCCTGACTTTC. It translates to CASSSGRSSGANVLTF.